The 27 T cell receptor beta chains given below trace back to one sample, sequenced in a study of blood T cells in healthy people across ages. It was with a sample-barcoded 5' primer and a J-beta primer mix that a second PCR of roughly 7 to 12 cycles was run. TCRdb independently ran MiXCR on the 5' RACE reads; one entry per CDR3 protein. The sample contains about 600,000 distinct CDR3 sequences, around 50% of which appear only once. Sequencing was done on a sample of blood. The source of these receptors is a man older than 75 in good health.

This chain links TRBV6-2 or TRBV6-3 with TRBJ2-4, with TRBD2 matching over 7 bases. After removal of 6 bases from V and 2 bases from J, the junction contained 7 bases not matched to a gene. This CDR3 comprises 15 residues. The germline CDR1 and CDR2 sequences are MNHEY and SVGEGT. CDR3 DNA: TGTGCCAGCAGGGACCGGCGGGGGACCAAAAACATTCAGTACTTC. It translates to CASRDRRGTKNIQYF.

This clonotype was seen at least ten times. The chain links TRBV7-9 to TRBJ2-1; D remains ambiguous. Germline V CDR1 and CDR2: SEHNR, FQNEAQ (reference sequence). The CDR3 is 15 residues long. V was pared by 6 bases and J by 0 bases, with 12 bases between. CDR3 coding DNA: TGTGCCAGCAGTTTAACGCGGACCTCCTACAATGAGCAGTTCTTC. It codes for CASSLTRTSYNEQFF.

This clonotype came up many times. The chain couples TRBV6-5 to TRBJ1-6, with a possible D match to TRBD1 (6 bases). Germline-derived CDR1 and CDR2 are MNHEY and SVGAGI. This CDR3 is built from 17 residues. V was pared by 7 bases and J by 5 bases, with 21 bases between. The CDR3 spells CASTRGVGGADNSPLHF. For the CDR3, the DNA is TGTGCCAGCACCCGAGGGGTGGGGGGCGCGGATAATTCACCCCTCCACTTT.

As regards this clonotype: This could be a read error, since a much larger clone is one nucleotide away. V and J are TRBV29-1 and TRBJ2-5; D is tentatively TRBD1 or TRBD2 (5 bases each). V was shortened by 6 bases and J by 0 bases, with 11 bases between the two germline ends. The CDR3 has 13 amino acids. CDR1 SQVTM and CDR2 ANQGSEA come from the germline V gene. The CDR3 is CSVSGANQETQYF. CDR3 nucleotides: TGCAGCGTGTCCGGGGCTAACCAAGAGACCCAGTACTTC. The full variable domain, its missing parts supplied by reference TRBV29-1 and TRBJ2-5, is SAVISQKPSRDICQRGTSLTIQCQVDSQVTMMFWYRQQPGQSLTLIATANQGSEATYESGFVIDKFPISRPNLTFSTLTVSNMSPEDSSIYLCSVSGANQETQYFGPGTRLLVL.

This clonotype occurred a few times. The chain couples TRBV7-2 to TRBJ2-7; D is perhaps TRBD1 (6 bases). Germline V gene data show CDR1 as SGHTA and CDR2 as FQGNSA. V gave up 1 base and J gave up 5 bases, with 15 bases separating them. The length of the CDR3 is 15 residues. CDR3 sequence reads: CASSLEGQGMNEQYF. The CDR3 nucleotides are TGTGCCAGCAGCTTAGAGGGGCAGGGGATGAACGAGCAGTACTTC.

Of note for this clonotype: A much larger clone lies one base from this, so it may be a read error. The gene calls are TRBV6-5 and TRBJ1-6, with D unresolved. This CDR3 contains 17 residues. CDR1 is MNHEY, CDR2 SVGAGI, per germline. The CDR3 reads CASSYSRQVTANSPPHF. The CDR3 region has the DNA TGTGCCAGCAGTTACTCTCGGCAGGTGACGGCTAATTCACCCCCCCACTTT.

This clonotype was seen a few times. The gene calls are TRBV21-1 and TRBJ2-5; TRBD1 was called by the table and not checked on the DNA. TRBV21-1 is classified as a pseudogene. The CDR3 contains 16 residues. The CDR3 loop is CASSNRGRRGKETQYF. In nucleotides, the CDR3 is TGTGCCAGCAGCAACAGGGGGCGGCGAGGTAAAGAGACCCAGTACTTC.

As concerns this clonotype: The junction shows a germline mismatch at one end, possibly a read error. The V gene is TRBV29-1, the J gene TRBJ1-2; D unclear. Looked up from germline, CDR1 is SQVTM and CDR2 is ANQGSEA. CDR3 length equals 13 residues. The CDR3 nucleotides are TGCAGCGGTGAAGAAGGCCGAAGCAGTGGCTACACCTTC. Translating it yields CSGEEGRSSGYTF. The variable domain in full, with the rest retrieved from reference TRBV29-1 and TRBJ1-2, is SAVISQKPSRDICQRGTSLTIQCQVDSQVTMMFWYRQQPGQSLTLIATANQGSEATYESGFVIDKFPISRPNLTFSTLTVSNMSPEDSSIYLCSGEEGRSSGYTFGSGTRLTVV.

This rearrangement joins TRBV9 to TRBJ2-3; D is unclear. Trimming shortened V by 4 bases and J by 2 bases, and 17 bases separated the two germline ends. The germline V gene encodes CDR1 SGDLS and CDR2 YYNGEE. The CDR3 covers 16 residues. CDR3 bases: TGTGCCAGCAGCTCGGGCCCTAGTGCGGACACAGATACGCAGTATTTT. It specifies CASSSGPSADTDTQYF.

The chain couples TRBV7-2 to TRBJ2-2, with 7 bases lining up with TRBD1. CDR3 length: 14 amino acids. Trimming cost V 5 bases and J 6 bases; bases outside gene matches: 6. Germline V gene lookup returns CDR1 SGHTA and CDR2 FQGNSA. Here the CDR3 DNA reads TGTGCCAGCAGCCGTTCGACAGGGCCCGGGGAGCTGTTTTTT. Amino acid sequence: CASSRSTGPGELFF.

This clonotype was found once. The rearrangement links TRBV20-1 to TRBJ2-5, with D perhaps assigned TRBD1 or TRBD2 (6 bases each). The CDR3 extends over 14 amino acids. In germline, CDR1 is DFQATT, CDR2 SNEGSKA (reference sequence). Trimming cost V 0 bases and J 5 bases, with 13 bases left between them. The CDR3 here is CSARDSGAGETQYF. The DNA for the CDR3 is TGCAGTGCTAGAGATTCAGGGGCGGGGGAGACCCAGTACTTC.

This clonotype was detected ten times or more. The rearrangement joins TRBV6-5 to TRBJ1-1; unclear D gene. The V gene's germline CDR1 is MNHEY and CDR2 SVGAGI. The CDR3 sequence is 14 residues long. The V end lost 4 bases, the J end lost 4 bases, and 13 bases lay between the germline ends. The CDR3 DNA is TGTGCCAGCAGTTTGGATGGGTTGCGCACTGAAGCTTTCTTT. Protein sequence: CASSLDGLRTEAFF.

The V call is TRBV7-3, the J call TRBJ2-3; 10 bases align to TRBD2. In germline, CDR1 is SGHTA, CDR2 FQGTGA. V shed 2 bases and J 6 bases; nucleotides not matched to a gene: 8. The CDR3 length is 16 residues. This CDR3 reads CASSLVLAGEEDTQYF. CDR3 coding DNA: TGTGCCAGCAGCTTAGTCCTAGCGGGAGAGGAGGATACGCAGTATTTT.

V is TRBV7-2 and J is TRBJ1-5, with D possibly being TRBD1 (5 bases). Germline CDR1 SGHTA, CDR2 FQGNSA. CDR3 length: 13 amino acids. Trimming took 5 bases from V and 6 from J, leaving 11 bases between them. The CDR3 nucleotides read TGTGCCAGCAGCATCCAGGGATTTCAGCCCCAGCATTTT. Its protein product is CASSIQGFQPQHF.

The chain is built from TRBV7-2 and TRBJ2-7; 7 nucleotides match TRBD1. Germline CDR1 and CDR2: SGHTA and FQGNSA. The CDR3 runs 12 residues. Trimming at V came to 8 bases and at J to 5 bases, leaving 6 bases not matched to a gene. This CDR3 reads CASGGQFNEQYF. The DNA for the CDR3 is TGTGCCAGCGGGGGACAGTTCAACGAGCAGTACTTC.

V and J are TRBV6-2 or TRBV6-3 and TRBJ2-5; perhaps TRBD2 as D (6 bases). Trimming removed 2 bases at V and 0 bases at J, with 13 bases between. The CDR3 is 16 residues long. CDR1 is MNHEY and CDR2 is SVGEGT in the germline V gene. Here the CDR3 reads CASSYSSGRYQETQYF. The CDR3 DNA sequence: TGTGCCAGCAGTTACAGTAGCGGAAGGTACCAAGAGACCCAGTACTTC.

This clonotype was observed a few times. The V call is TRBV7-3, the J call TRBJ2-1; possibly TRBD2 for D (6 bases). The CDR3 sequence is 15 residues long. The germline V gene has CDR1 SGHTA and CDR2 FQGTGA. V was clipped by 5 bases and J by 0 bases, with 11 bases between them. In DNA, the CDR3 is TGTGCCAGCAGCCTGCAGCGGGTCTCCTACAATGAGCAGTTCTTC. As protein: CASSLQRVSYNEQFF.

This rearrangement joins TRBV7-2 to TRBJ2-5; D remains unclear. Deletions cut 1 base from V and 2 bases from J, with 11 bases between. This CDR3 has 15 residues. Germline lookup yields CDR1 SGHTA and CDR2 FQGNSA. For the CDR3, the DNA is TGTGCCAGCAGCTTAGTATTGGCAGCTCAAGAGACCCAGTACTTC. Translated, it gives CASSLVLAAQETQYF.

This clonotype has more than one count but fewer than ten. This chain links TRBV7-9 with TRBJ2-5; weak D call: TRBD2 (5 bases). Germline V gene sequence: CDR1 SEHNR, CDR2 FQNEAQ (reference sequence). The CDR3 runs 14 residues. V dropped 6 bases and J dropped 2 bases, with 13 bases sitting between them. The CDR3 sequence is CASRKGTGQETQYF. CDR3 DNA sequence: TGTGCCAGCAGGAAGGGAACGGGACAAGAGACCCAGTACTTC.

Points on this clonotype: One end of the junction does not line up with germline, which may come from a read error. The chain employs TRBV4-3 and TRBJ2-3; 11 positions agree with TRBD2. Per the germline V gene, CDR1 is LGHNA and CDR2 is YSLEER. This CDR3 spans 16 amino acids. CDR3: CVSSREVTSGSDTQYF. In DNA form, the CDR3 reads TGCGTCAGCAGCCGAGAGGTCACTAGCGGGAGTGATACGCAGTATTTT.

The chain joins TRBV27 to TRBJ1-5; TRBD1 is a possible D gene (6 bases). The germline gives CDR1 MNHEY, CDR2 SMNVEV (reference sequence). Trimming took 2 bases from V and 10 from J, leaving 12 bases between them. The CDR3 spans 13 residues. The CDR3 DNA sequence: TGTGCCAGCAGTTTAGGCAGGGGAACCCCCCAGCATTTT. Amino acids: CASSLGRGTPQHF.

The chain is built from TRBV5-1 and TRBJ2-4; 7 bases are a match to TRBD1. The better agreement between TRBJ2-7 and the DNA end casts doubt on the J call. Germline V gives CDR1 SGHRS, CDR2 YFSETQ. The CDR3 consists of 14 residues. CDR3 DNA sequence: TGCGCCAGCAGCCCTGGAACAGGGGCGGCCGAGCAGTACTTC. Translated, it gives CASSPGTGAAEQYF.

This clonotype appeared many times. J is TRBJ1-1 and V is TRBV6-2 or TRBV6-3; D gene ambiguous. Germline CDR1 reads MNHEY; CDR2 reads SVGEGT. V lost 6 bases and J 0 bases, leaving 8 bases between the germline ends. This CDR3 has 13 amino acids. The CDR3 DNA follows: TGTGCCAGCAGGCCCTCGATGAACACTGAAGCTTTCTTT. The encoded protein is CASRPSMNTEAFF.

This clonotype occurred a few times. The chain combines TRBV5-1 with TRBJ2-1, with D possibly being TRBD1 or TRBD2 (9 bases each). Germline CDR1 SGHRS, CDR2 YFSETQ. The CDR3 has 16 residues. V was cut by 5 bases and J by 5 bases, with 20 bases left in between. The CDR3 nucleotides read TGCGCCAGCAGTGCGGGGGGGACAGGGCTCGACAATGAGCAGTTCTTC. Residues: CASSAGGTGLDNEQFF.

CDR3 protein: CSARRTAVNEKLFF. The CDR3 coding sequence is TGCAGTGCTAGACGTACAGCCGTGAATGAAAAACTGTTTTTT. This sequence joins TRBV20-1 and TRBJ1-4; D remains ambiguous. Trimming cost V 2 bases and J 5 bases, with 12 bases left between them. The CDR3 is 14 residues long. CDR1 and CDR2 from the germline V gene are DFQATT and SNEGSKA (reference sequence).

The genes are TRBV28 and TRBJ2-4; D call uncertain. Germline V CDR1 and CDR2: MDHEN, SYDVKM. V lost 7 bases and J lost 9, with 10 bases in between. This CDR3 contains 11 residues. In DNA form, the CDR3 reads TGTGCCAGCATGTCATTTGGCATTCAGTACTTC. It specifies CASMSFGIQYF.

Of note for this clonotype: One end of the junction is discordant with germline, which a read error may explain. This chain uses TRBV6-5 with TRBJ2-7; possible D gene TRBD2, 7 bases. The germline gives CDR1 MNHEY, CDR2 SVGAGI. The CDR3 has 15 residues. Here the CDR3 reads CANSYSGGGSYEQYF. The CDR3 region has the DNA TGTGCCAACAGTTACTCGGGGGGCGGGTCCTACGAGCAGTACTTC.